This passage covers 29 T cell receptor beta chains from one sample sequenced in a study of blood T cell repertoires in COVID-19. Profiled with immunoSEQ multiplex PCR; TCRdb holds only in-frame clones, not every one. The data contain 220,000 or so clones, 80% to 85% of them singletons. Sequenced input: peripheral blood. The receptors come from a woman in her twenties or thirties who had recovered from COVID-19.

The chain links TRBV6-5 to TRBJ1-2; D is unresolved. Trimming took off 11 bases at V and 5 bases at J, with 9 bases between the two ends. There are 10 residues in the CDR3. Germline V gene data show CDR1 as MNHEY and CDR2 as SVGAGI. CDR3 loop: CASWEYGYTF. Here the CDR3 DNA reads TGTGCCTCCTGGGAGTATGGCTACACCTTC.

CDR3 in DNA: TGCGCCAGCAGCCTGGCGGGTGGGAGTGGGGTAGATACGCAGTATTTT. Its translation: CASSLAGGSGVDTQYF. The V and J genes are TRBV4-1 and TRBJ2-3; tentatively, D is TRBD2 (5 bases). The CDR3 contains 16 residues. Germline V gives CDR1 MGHRA, CDR2 YSYEKL. V was shortened by 4 bases and J by 5 bases, with 19 bases between the two germline ends.

The CDR3 spells CASSLGRGPSYEQYF. The CDR3 nucleotides are TGTGCCAGCAGCTTAGGCAGGGGGCCCTCCTACGAGCAGTACTTC. The chain has TRBV7-2 and TRBJ2-7, with 8 bases matching TRBD1. The germline CDR1 and CDR2 sequences are SGHTA and FQGNSA. The CDR3 loop spans 15 amino acids. The V segment lost 1 base and the J segment 0 bases; nucleotides outside the gene matches: 2.

CDR3 sequence reads: CASTEGRDLYNEQFF. Written as DNA, the CDR3 is TGTGCCAGCACGGAGGGGCGGGACCTCTACAATGAGCAGTTCTTC. The chain carries TRBV6-4 and TRBJ2-1; D perhaps matches TRBD2 (6 bases). Germline assignment: CDR1 MRHNA and CDR2 SNTAGT. This CDR3 is built from 15 residues. The V end lost 7 bases, the J end lost 3 bases, and 16 bases lay between the germline ends.

The chain couples TRBV5-1 to TRBJ2-3; D is ambiguous. The V gene's germline CDR1 is SGHRS and CDR2 YFSETQ. Trimming shortened V by 0 bases and J by 1 base, and 9 bases separated the two germline ends. This CDR3 spans 15 amino acids. CDR3 protein: CASSLDKPRTDTQYF. CDR3 DNA sequence: TGCGCCAGCAGCTTGGATAAGCCCCGCACAGATACGCAGTATTTT.

The chain recombines TRBV3-1 (or the pseudogene TRBV3-2) with TRBJ1-2; possible D gene TRBD1, 5 bases. The V gene lost 4 bases and the J gene lost 1 base, with 13 bases spanning the gap. The CDR3 runs to 15 residues. Germline assignment: CDR1 LGHDT and CDR2 YNNKEL (reference sequence). The CDR3 protein is CASSRRGLFNYGYTF. DNA for the CDR3: TGTGCCAGCAGCCGAAGGGGTCTCTTTAACTATGGCTACACCTTC.

The chain uses TRBV10-3 and TRBJ1-4, with D possibly matching TRBD1 (6 bases). Germline CDR1 reads ENHRY; CDR2 reads SYGVKD. This CDR3 region has 15 residues. Trimming stripped 4 bases from V and 5 bases from J, with 14 bases between. The CDR3 DNA sequence: TGTGCCATCAGTGCTGGGGCAGGGGCCAATGAAAAACTGTTTTTT. Protein sequence: CAISAGAGANEKLFF.

This sequence joins TRBV10-3 and TRBJ1-5; no reliable D call. CDR3 size: 16 residues. Germline CDR1 reads ENHRY; CDR2 reads SYGVKD. Trimming took off 0 bases at V and 9 bases at J, with 18 bases between the two ends. CDR3 DNA: TGTGCCATCAGTGAGTCGGTGTTATTCGGGGATCGGCCCCAGCATTTT. Amino acids: CAISESVLFGDRPQHF.

The chain couples TRBV5-4 to TRBJ2-6, with D perhaps matching TRBD2 (6 bases). CDR1 is SGHNT and CDR2 is YYREEE in the germline V gene (reference sequence). This CDR3 comprises 15 residues. V dropped 7 bases and J dropped 0 bases, with 11 bases sitting between them. DNA for the CDR3: TGTGCCAGCGGACCCGGGAGCTCTGGGGCCAACGTCCTGACTTTC. Translated, it gives CASGPGSSGANVLTF.

This sequence joins TRBV14 and TRBJ2-5; TRBD2 might be the D (6 bases). The CDR3 consists of 15 residues. Trimming removed 0 bases from V and 7 bases from J, with 15 bases in between. Germline V gene lookup returns CDR1 SGHDN and CDR2 FVKESK. Here the CDR3 reads CASSQDVGGDATQYF. DNA for the CDR3: TGTGCCAGCAGCCAAGATGTGGGCGGGGACGCGACCCAGTACTTC.

The chain carries TRBV2 and TRBJ2-7, with 7 bases identical to TRBD1. J lost 1 base, V lost 5 bases, and 2 bases had no gene match. This CDR3 contains 13 residues. CDR1 SNHLY and CDR2 FYNNEI come from the germline V gene. The CDR3 loop is CASSLTGSYEQYF. As DNA, the CDR3 is TGTGCCAGCAGTCTGACAGGGTCCTACGAGCAGTACTTC.

The chain combines TRBV28 with TRBJ1-1, with D possibly being TRBD1 (5 bases). The CDR3 runs 16 residues. Germline values: CDR1 MDHEN, CDR2 SYDVKM. The V end lost 8 bases, the J end lost 1 base, and 20 bases lay between the germline ends. The DNA of the CDR3 is TGTGCCAGCGGATTGGCGGGGGGAGGGGCGAACACTGAAGCTTTCTTT. Amino acids: CASGLAGGGANTEAFF.

This clone was picked up a small number of times. V is TRBV27 and J is TRBJ2-7, with 7 nucleotides matching TRBD1. The CDR3 covers 13 residues. With 4 bases clipped from V and 3 bases from J, the junction kept 3 bases outside the gene matches. Germline assignment: CDR1 MNHEY and CDR2 SMNVEV (reference sequence). CDR3 nucleotides: TGTGCCAGCAGTTCCAGGGGGAACTACGAGCAGTACTTC. Encoded protein: CASSSRGNYEQYF.

V gene TRBV27 combines with J gene TRBJ1-5; D unclear. V lost 4 bases and J lost 5, with 18 bases in between. This CDR3 is built from 16 residues. Germline CDR1 and CDR2: MNHEY and SMNVEV (reference sequence). The chain's CDR3 is CASSSGLPPKDQPQHF. CDR3 DNA sequence: TGTGCCAGCAGTTCCGGACTGCCACCAAAGGATCAGCCCCAGCATTTT.

The chain joins TRBV7-8 to TRBJ1-2, with 9 bases identical to TRBD1. Trimming at V came to 4 bases and at J to 0 bases, leaving 3 bases not matched to a gene. Germline V gives CDR1 SGHVS, CDR2 FQNEAQ. CDR3 length: 15 residues. Here the CDR3 reads CASSYRTGANYGYTF. The CDR3 nucleotides read TGTGCCAGCAGCTACCGGACAGGGGCTAACTATGGCTACACCTTC.

This chain connects TRBV15 to TRBJ2-6; D might be TRBD1 (5 bases). V lost 3 bases to trimming and J lost 0 bases, with 12 bases between them. The V gene's germline CDR1 is LNHNV and CDR2 YYDKDF (reference sequence). The CDR3 length is 17 residues. The CDR3 here is CATSRDTQNSGANVLTF. The CDR3 region has the DNA TGTGCCACCAGCAGGGACACCCAAAACTCTGGGGCCAACGTCCTGACTTTC.

The sample holds a few counts of this clone. The genes are TRBV7-3 and TRBJ2-3; TRBD2 might be the D (6 bases). The CDR3 has 15 residues. Germline V gene lookup returns CDR1 SGHTA and CDR2 FQGTGA. With 2 bases removed from V and 1 base from J, the gap between germline ends came to 10 bases. CDR3 loop: CASSLYGSGTDTQYF. The CDR3 DNA reads TGTGCCAGCAGCTTATACGGGAGTGGCACAGATACGCAGTATTTT.

V and J are TRBV27 and TRBJ1-5; 7 nucleotides line up with TRBD1. V shed 8 bases and J 2 bases; nucleotides not matched to a gene: 9. CDR3 length: 15 amino acids. Germline V CDR1 and CDR2: MNHEY, SMNVEV (reference sequence). This chain's CDR3 is CASQPRQGGNQPQHF. CDR3 nucleotides: TGTGCCAGCCAACCAAGACAGGGTGGCAATCAGCCCCAGCATTTT.

CDR3: CASTEDSASSYEQYF. The CDR3 bases are TGTGCCAGCACCGAGGACAGCGCGAGCTCCTACGAGCAGTACTTC. This chain uses TRBV6-5 with TRBJ2-7; a weak D match, TRBD1 (6 bases). V shed 7 bases and J shed 0 bases, with 16 bases lying between them. The CDR3 sequence is 15 residues long. The germline V gene encodes CDR1 MNHEY and CDR2 SVGAGI.

The chain employs TRBV27 and TRBJ1-2, with TRBD1 as a possible D gene (6 bases). The CDR3 totals 13 residues. The germline V gene has CDR1 MNHEY and CDR2 SMNVEV (reference sequence). The V gene lost 2 bases and the J gene lost 4 bases, with 8 bases spanning the gap. In DNA, the CDR3 is TGTGCCAGCAGTTTACAGGGGCCCTATGGCTACACCTTC. Translated: CASSLQGPYGYTF.

The chain recombines TRBV28 with TRBJ1-2; D remains unclear. The V gene's germline CDR1 is MDHEN and CDR2 SYDVKM. The CDR3 has 12 residues. V dropped 7 bases and J dropped 5 bases, with 11 bases sitting between them. CDR3 in amino acids: CASTSTEYGYTF. The CDR3, as DNA: TGTGCCAGCACTTCAACCGAGTATGGCTACACCTTC.

The chain joins TRBV19 to TRBJ2-7, with D unclear. This CDR3 comprises 13 residues. Trimming pared 4 bases from V and 3 bases from J, leaving 10 bases between. Per germline, CDR1 LNHDA and CDR2 SQIVND (reference sequence). Here the CDR3 DNA reads TGTGCCAGTAGTACCCTCATAGACTACGAGCAGTACTTC. It translates to CASSTLIDYEQYF.

This clone was recorded once. This sequence joins TRBV30 and TRBJ2-7, with D perhaps matching TRBD2 (5 bases). Trimming took 0 bases from V and 7 from J, leaving 13 bases between them. This CDR3 comprises 13 residues. CDR1 and CDR2 from the germline V gene are GTSNPN and SVGIG (reference sequence). CDR3 loop: CAWSVGPTGEQYF. The CDR3, as DNA: TGTGCCTGGAGTGTAGGACCGACGGGGGAGCAGTACTTC.

The chain is built from TRBV3-1 (or the pseudogene TRBV3-2) and TRBJ2-7; a possible D gene is TRBD2 (6 bases). The germline V gene encodes CDR1 LGHDT and CDR2 YNNKEL (reference sequence). V was trimmed by 4 bases and J by 6 bases, leaving 16 bases between them. This CDR3 comprises 14 residues. The CDR3 is CASSPGPLGGEQYF. The CDR3 DNA reads TGTGCCAGCAGCCCCGGGCCATTGGGAGGCGAGCAGTACTTC.

This clone was seen only a few times. J is TRBJ2-5 and V is TRBV6-4; 8 nucleotides match TRBD1. In germline, CDR1 is MRHNA, CDR2 SNTAGT. J was trimmed by 6 bases and V by 6 bases; bases with no gene match: 9. The CDR3 is 14 residues long. CDR3 sequence reads: CASSGQGWKKTQYF. CDR3 DNA: TGTGCCAGCAGCGGACAGGGTTGGAAAAAGACCCAGTACTTC.

The genes are TRBV28 and TRBJ1-4; TRBD1 matches at 7 bases. Germline values: CDR1 MDHEN, CDR2 SYDVKM. V lost 6 bases and J lost 5; bases outside the gene matches: 12. The CDR3 has 16 amino acids. The CDR3 sequence is CASSASLQGSNEKLFF. The CDR3 nucleotides read TGTGCCAGCAGCGCAAGCCTACAGGGGTCCAATGAAAAACTGTTTTTT.

The DNA for the CDR3 is TGCGCCAGCAGCCAGGAGGGACTTCCGATCTACAATGAGCAGTTCTTC. Its translation is CASSQEGLPIYNEQFF. The V call is TRBV5-1, the J call TRBJ2-1; TRBD2 might be the D (6 bases). V lost 4 bases and J 3 bases, leaving 17 bases between the germline ends. CDR1 and CDR2 from the germline V gene are SGHRS and YFSETQ. This CDR3 is built from 16 residues.

The rearrangement uses TRBV28 and TRBJ1-4; D remains ambiguous. The V end lost 5 bases, the J end lost 3 bases, and 13 bases lay between the germline ends. Germline V CDR1 and CDR2: MDHEN, SYDVKM. CDR3 length: 15 amino acids. Written as DNA, the CDR3 is TGTGCCAGCAGTAATCGTCAGTCCCCTAATGAAAAACTGTTTTTT. Protein product: CASSNRQSPNEKLFF.

The chain employs TRBV10-3 and TRBJ1-1; TRBD1 matches at 9 bases. The germline V gene encodes CDR1 ENHRY and CDR2 SYGVKD. Germline trimming cut 10 bases from V and 8 bases from J; bases unmatched to any gene: 11. The CDR3 covers 13 residues. The CDR3 sequence: CASQFRDREEAFF. The CDR3 DNA sequence: TGTGCCAGCCAGTTCCGGGACAGGGAGGAAGCTTTCTTT.